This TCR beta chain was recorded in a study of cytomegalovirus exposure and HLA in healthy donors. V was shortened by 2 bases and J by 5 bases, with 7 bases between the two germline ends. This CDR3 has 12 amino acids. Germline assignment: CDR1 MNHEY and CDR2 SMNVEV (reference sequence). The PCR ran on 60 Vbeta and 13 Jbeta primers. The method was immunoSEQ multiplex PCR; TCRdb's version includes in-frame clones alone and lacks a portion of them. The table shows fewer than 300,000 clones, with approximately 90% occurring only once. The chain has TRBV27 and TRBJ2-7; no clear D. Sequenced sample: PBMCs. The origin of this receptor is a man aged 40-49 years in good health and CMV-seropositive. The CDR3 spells CASSLLGHEQYF. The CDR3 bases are TGTGCCAGCAGTTTACTTGGCCACGAGCAGTACTTC.